Listed here are 21 T cell receptor beta chains from one sample, sequenced in a study of blood T cell repertoires in COVID-19. Clones were sequenced by immunoSEQ multiplex PCR, and TCRdb holds only the in-frame ones, with some missing. There are under 85,000 clones in the sample; about 81% occur only once, and about a sixth lies in the top ten. Sequenced input: peripheral blood. All receptors derive from an elderly man with acute or convalescent COVID-19.

In its sample, this clone was seen once. V gene TRBV19 combines with J gene TRBJ2-3, with D uncertain. This CDR3 is 15 amino acids long. CDR1 and CDR2 from the germline V gene are LNHDA and SQIVND (reference sequence). The V and J ends lost 0 bases and 10 bases respectively, with 17 bases between them. In DNA form, the CDR3 reads TGTGCCAGTAGTATAGATCAAGTCGGAAGAGGAGCGCAGTATTTT. Amino acids: CASSIDQVGRGAQYF.

J is TRBJ1-2 and V is TRBV10-3, with 9 bases that match TRBD1. CDR3 length: 14 amino acids. Trimming at V came to 4 bases and at J to 3 bases, leaving 3 bases not matched to a gene. Per the germline V gene, CDR1 is ENHRY and CDR2 is SYGVKD. The CDR3 DNA sequence: TGTGCCATCAGTGCCGGGGACAGGGACTATGGCTACACCTTC. Amino acid sequence: CAISAGDRDYGYTF.

The chain joins TRBV5-1 to TRBJ1-2; TRBD1 agrees at 12 bases. The CDR3 totals 15 residues. Trimming took 4 bases from V and 8 from J; bases not matched to a gene: 9. Germline V lookup: CDR1 SGHRS, CDR2 YFSETQ. The CDR3 DNA follows: TGCGCCAGCAGCGCACCGGGACAGGGGGCACGGGGCTACACCTTC. It yields the protein CASSAPGQGARGYTF.

The genes are TRBV5-6 and TRBJ1-1, with 8 bases fitting TRBD1. V was pared by 2 bases and J by 6 bases, with 12 bases of the junction left unmatched. From germline, CDR1 is SGHDT and CDR2 YYEEEE. The CDR3 has 16 amino acids. CDR3 region: CASSFLRTGKDPEAFF. CDR3 sequence (DNA): TGTGCCAGCAGCTTTTTACGGACAGGGAAGGACCCTGAAGCTTTCTTT.

The V call is TRBV5-1, the J call TRBJ2-3, with TRBD2 identical over 11 bases. In germline, CDR1 is SGHRS, CDR2 YFSETQ. Trimming cost V 4 bases and J 1 base; bases outside gene matches: 14. The CDR3 has 19 amino acids. The CDR3 spells CASSPGVSSGRLGTDTQYF. The CDR3 DNA sequence: TGCGCCAGCAGCCCTGGGGTGTCTAGCGGGAGGCTCGGCACAGATACGCAGTATTTT.

This clone was picked up one time. The V gene is TRBV5-1, the J gene TRBJ2-4; 8 nucleotides align to TRBD2. This CDR3 contains 15 residues. From germline, CDR1 is SGHRS and CDR2 YFSETQ. J gave up 4 bases and V 0 bases, and 3 bases lay outside the gene matches. CDR3 in amino acids: CASSLAAGGKNIQYF. CDR3 in DNA: TGCGCCAGCAGCTTGGCTGCGGGAGGAAAAAACATTCAGTACTTC.

Notes on this clone: The same CDR3 arises from other DNA sequences in this sample as well. V gene TRBV11-2 combines with J gene TRBJ2-1, with 10 bases that match TRBD2. Per germline, CDR1 SGHAT and CDR2 FQNNGV. V was pared by 2 bases and J by 3 bases, with 4 bases of the junction left unmatched. CDR3 length: 16 amino acids. This CDR3 is CASSLRLAGIYNEQFF. The CDR3 nucleotides are TGTGCCAGCAGCTTACGACTAGCGGGTATCTACAATGAGCAGTTCTTC.

The rearrangement uses TRBV19 and TRBJ2-3; D perhaps matches TRBD2 (5 bases). The CDR3 totals 14 residues. The V end lost 3 bases, the J end lost 1 base, and 8 bases lay between the germline ends. Germline V lookup: CDR1 LNHDA, CDR2 SQIVND (reference sequence). In DNA form, the CDR3 reads TGTGCCAGTAGTATGCGGGTCGGCACAGATACGCAGTATTTT. Translating gives CASSMRVGTDTQYF.

The table lists this clone with a few counts. The DNA of the CDR3 is TGCGCCAGCGGATATCAAACAGGGGCCACTGAAGCTTTCTTT. Its protein product is CASGYQTGATEAFF. This chain links TRBV5-1 with TRBJ1-1; TRBD1 agrees at 7 bases. V lost 7 bases and J lost 4; bases outside the gene matches: 10. CDR1 and CDR2 (germline): SGHRS, YFSETQ. The CDR3 length is 14 residues.

The J gene is TRBJ1-1, the V gene TRBV19; tentatively, D is TRBD1 (5 bases). Germline assignment: CDR1 LNHDA and CDR2 SQIVND (reference sequence). V dropped 9 bases and J dropped 4 bases, with 12 bases sitting between them. The CDR3 has 12 residues. CDR3 region: CASPMGGTEAFF. CDR3 nucleotide sequence: TGTGCCAGCCCGATGGGGGGCACTGAAGCTTTCTTT.

The chain uses TRBV28 and TRBJ1-5, with 9 bases fitting TRBD1. The ends lost 5 bases at V and 2 bases at J; junction bases unmatched: 4. The CDR3 length is 15 residues. The germline gives CDR1 MDHEN, CDR2 SYDVKM. As DNA, the CDR3 is TGTGCCAGCAGTCCACAGGGGGCAGGCAATCAGCCCCAGCATTTT. Translation: CASSPQGAGNQPQHF.

The V and J genes are TRBV6-5 and TRBJ1-5, with D maybe TRBD1 (5 bases). Trimming pared 6 bases from V and 3 bases from J, leaving 15 bases between. Germline loops: CDR1 MNHEY, CDR2 SVGAGI. This CDR3 comprises 15 residues. CDR3 DNA sequence: TGTGCCAGCAGACCCTGGGGGGGGGTCAATCAGCCCCAGCATTTT. This translates into CASRPWGGVNQPQHF.

This clone was counted between two and nine times. J is TRBJ2-5 and V is TRBV9, with D maybe TRBD1 (5 bases). Trimming removed 2 bases from V and 1 base from J, with 9 bases in between. Per germline, CDR1 SGDLS and CDR2 YYNGEE. CDR3 length: 14 amino acids. The CDR3 protein is CASSVSGIQETQYF. The CDR3, as DNA: TGTGCCAGCAGCGTTTCAGGGATCCAAGAGACCCAGTACTTC. Full variable domain (remainder filled in from reference TRBV9 and TRBJ2-5): DSGVTQTPKHLITATGQRVTLRCSPRSGDLSVYWYQQSLDQGLQFLIQYYNGEERAKGNILERFSAQQFPDLHSELNLSSLELGDSALYFCASSVSGIQETQYFGPGTRLLVL.

The chain carries TRBV7-2 and TRBJ2-7; 12 bases fit TRBD2. Looked up from germline, CDR1 is SGHTA and CDR2 is FQGNSA. V shed 5 bases, J shed 5 bases, and the junction held 4 bases outside the gene matches. The CDR3 extends over 14 amino acids. CDR3 protein: CASSQGLAGDEQYF. CDR3 bases: TGTGCCAGCAGCCAGGGACTAGCGGGCGACGAGCAGTACTTC.

The chain combines TRBV4-2 with TRBJ1-2; D possibly corresponds to TRBD1 (5 bases). The CDR3 has 14 amino acids. Trimming shortened V by 3 bases and J by 2 bases, and 10 bases separated the two germline ends. The germline gives CDR1 LGHNA, CDR2 YNFKEQ. The CDR3 coding sequence is TGTGCCAGCAGCCAGGGGGGAGGGAACTATGGCTACACCTTC. Translation: CASSQGGGNYGYTF.

The V call is TRBV7-8, the J call TRBJ1-3; D is ambiguous. The CDR3 loop spans 16 amino acids. CDR1 SGHVS and CDR2 FQNEAQ come from the germline V gene. Trimming left V 4 bases short and J 0 bases short, with 13 bases between. The CDR3 reads CASSSGWLSSGNTIYF. The CDR3 DNA reads TGTGCCAGCAGCTCGGGATGGCTGTCCTCTGGAAACACCATATATTTT.

The table lists this clone with a few counts. The chain combines TRBV15 with TRBJ1-3; no firm D call. Germline V gene lookup returns CDR1 LNHNV and CDR2 YYDKDF (reference sequence). V dropped 3 bases and J dropped 0 bases, with 6 bases sitting between them. This CDR3 has 14 residues. The CDR3 region is CATSSLSSGNTIYF. CDR3 DNA: TGTGCCACCAGCAGTCTGAGCTCTGGAAACACCATATATTTT.

The genes are TRBV9 and TRBJ2-5, with 7 bases lining up with TRBD1. CDR1 and CDR2 from the germline V gene are SGDLS and YYNGEE. The CDR3 runs 14 residues. V gave up 4 bases and J gave up 2 bases; unmatched junction bases: 5. Here the CDR3 DNA reads TGTGCCAGCAGCCCTACAGGGGAGCAAGAGACCCAGTACTTC. Its protein product is CASSPTGEQETQYF.

In its sample, this clone was seen once. This rearrangement joins TRBV5-1 to TRBJ2-2, with TRBD1 identical over 7 bases. Germline V gives CDR1 SGHRS, CDR2 YFSETQ. The ends lost 4 bases at V and 6 bases at J; junction bases unmatched: 3. The CDR3 loop spans 13 amino acids. CDR3 in DNA: TGCGCCAGCAGCCGACAGGGCTCCGGGGAGCTGTTTTTT. Amino acids: CASSRQGSGELFF. Together with reference TRBV5-1 and TRBJ2-2, the CDR3 gives the full variable domain: KAGVTQTPRYLIKTRGQQVTLSCSPISGHRSVSWYQQTPGQGLQFLFEYFSETQRNKGNFPGRFSGRQFSNSRSEMNVSTLELGDSALYLCASSRQGSGELFFGEGSRLTVL.

The V gene is TRBV2, the J gene TRBJ1-6; D gene unclear. The CDR3 totals 16 residues. Between the trimmed V and J ends, which lost 1 base and 5 bases, there was a span of 12 bases. CDR1 SNHLY and CDR2 FYNNEI come from the germline V gene. The CDR3 spells CASSEGHPTNNSPLHF. The CDR3 DNA sequence: TGTGCCAGCAGTGAAGGGCATCCGACTAATAATTCACCCCTCCACTTT. The entire variable domain, with the rest obtained from reference TRBV2 and TRBJ1-6, is as follows: EPEVTQTPSHQVTQMGQEVILRCVPISNHLYFYWYRQILGQKVEFLVSFYNNEISEKSEIFDDQFSVERPDGSNFTLKIRSTKLEDSAMYFCASSEGHPTNNSPLHFGNGTRLTVT.

The V call is TRBV5-1, the J call TRBJ1-3; no firm D call. Per the germline V gene, CDR1 is SGHRS and CDR2 is YFSETQ. Trimming removed 0 bases at V and 0 bases at J, with 10 bases between. The CDR3 length is 16 residues. The CDR3 nucleotides read TGCGCCAGCAGCTTGGGGACGGGAAACTCTGGAAACACCATATATTTT. It codes for CASSLGTGNSGNTIYF.